The sequence of this T cell receptor beta chain was determined in a study of neurological immune-mediated disorders. Points from the study as a whole: HTLV-1-associated myelopathy had the most TCR clonal expansion, whereas multiple sclerosis had the least (lower than in healthy controls).

This clonotype has ten or more counts. Its antigen is not identified. The making of cDNA relied on 5'RACE with 10-nucleotide random UMIs. One entry per CDR3 protein results from TCRdb running MiXCR on the 5' RACE reads. This sample has roughly 30,000 distinct CDR3 sequences, with approximately 6.6% found just once. Germline lookup yields CDR1 MNHEY and CDR2 SVGAGI. J was trimmed by 5 bases and V by 2 bases; bases with no gene match: 5. This CDR3 spans 15 amino acids. It was blood bank volunteers in Maryland, USA who made up the healthy controls. The unsorted libraries were produced from 2 million PBMCs held at -80 C.

This clonotype was sampled from a woman between 50 and 59 years old in good health. The J gene is TRBJ2-1, the V gene TRBV6-5, with TRBD2 identical over 8 bases. Sequences were obtained from PBMCs. The CDR3 spells CASSYPGLEDNEQFF. CDR3 bases: TGTGCCAGCAGTTACCCGGGACTAGAAGACAATGAGCAGTTCTTC.